This passage covers 12 T cell receptor beta chains from one sample sequenced in a study of cytotoxic CD8 clonotypes in ibrutinib-treated CLL. Generated by immunoSEQ multiplex PCR, the TCRdb table keeps only in-frame clones and is missing some. This sample has 60,000 or so clones; approximately 62% occur once, and the top ten carry roughly 15%. The sample here was PBMCs, taken after 12 months of ibrutinib treatment. The receptors come from a human donor with chronic lymphocytic leukemia.

The count of this clone is one. The chain is built from TRBV2 and TRBJ1-1; the D is unclear. This CDR3 comprises 13 residues. V was trimmed by 10 bases and J by 1 base, leaving 13 bases between them. Germline values: CDR1 SNHLY, CDR2 FYNNEI. CDR3 amino acids: CATSFAQNTEAFF. For the CDR3, the DNA is TGTGCCACCTCTTTTGCGCAGAACACTGAAGCTTTCTTT.

This clone was counted many times. The gene calls are TRBV14 and TRBJ2-2, with D tentatively TRBD2 (6 bases). The CDR3 is 15 residues long. Germline CDR1 is SGHDN and CDR2 is FVKESK. Deletions cut 4 bases from V and 4 bases from J, with 13 bases between. The CDR3 loop reads CASSPKAGSTGELFF. The CDR3 DNA is TGTGCCAGCAGCCCGAAGGCGGGGAGCACCGGGGAGCTGTTTTTT.

V usage is TRBV5-1 and J usage is TRBJ2-3; 7 bases agree with TRBD1. This CDR3 has 14 residues. Germline V gene data show CDR1 as SGHRS and CDR2 as YFSETQ. J lost 3 bases, V lost 2 bases, and 3 bases had no gene match. CDR3: CASSFDRVTDTQYF. The CDR3 bases are TGCGCCAGCAGCTTCGACAGGGTTACAGATACGCAGTATTTT. The entire variable domain, with the rest obtained from reference TRBV5-1 and TRBJ2-3, is as follows: KAGVTQTPRYLIKTRGQQVTLSCSPISGHRSVSWYQQTPGQGLQFLFEYFSETQRNKGNFPGRFSGRQFSNSRSEMNVSTLELGDSALYLCASSFDRVTDTQYFGPGTRLTVL.

V and J are TRBV19 and TRBJ1-5; D not resolved. Germline CDR1 reads LNHDA; CDR2 reads SQIVND (reference sequence). The CDR3 sequence is 14 residues long. The V gene lost 10 bases and the J gene lost 3 bases, with 16 bases spanning the gap. The CDR3 loop reads CAIGYIRDNQPQHF. The DNA of the CDR3 is TGTGCCATAGGGTATATACGGGACAATCAGCCCCAGCATTTT.

The V call is TRBV19, the J call TRBJ1-2; a weak D match, TRBD1 (5 bases). This CDR3 is built from 13 residues. Between the trimmed V and J ends, which lost 7 bases and 5 bases, there was a span of 14 bases. The germline CDR1 and CDR2 sequences are LNHDA and SQIVND (reference sequence). The CDR3 sequence is CASTKGSIYGYTF. As DNA, the CDR3 is TGTGCCAGTACCAAGGGGTCGATATATGGCTACACCTTC.

This clone occurred a few times. This sequence joins TRBV28 and TRBJ1-2; the match to TRBD1 covers 7 bases. The J segment lost 3 bases and the V segment lost 8 bases, leaving 6 bases of the junction unmatched. The CDR3 is 13 amino acids. Looked up from germline, CDR1 is MDHEN and CDR2 is SYDVKM. DNA of the CDR3: TGTGCCAGCGCAGGGGGAGGAGACTATGGCTACACCTTC. It yields the protein CASAGGGDYGYTF.

This clone was detected once. The V call is TRBV4-1, the J call TRBJ1-2; D perhaps matches TRBD1 (5 bases). V lost 4 bases to trimming and J lost 3 bases, with 9 bases between them. This CDR3 has 13 residues. CDR1 MGHRA and CDR2 YSYEKL come from the germline V gene. The CDR3 sequence is CASSPATDYGYTF. CDR3 nucleotide sequence: TGCGCCAGCAGCCCGGCGACAGACTATGGCTACACCTTC.

Many counts were recorded for this clone. V is TRBV7-9 and J is TRBJ2-3; possibly TRBD2 for D (6 bases). V was pared by 5 bases and J by 9 bases, with 21 bases between. CDR3 size: 15 residues. The germline CDR1 and CDR2 sequences are SEHNR and FQNEAQ (reference sequence). CDR3 amino acids: CASSPHGTPPFTQYF. The CDR3 nucleotides are TGTGCCAGCAGCCCCCATGGGACTCCACCCTTCACGCAGTATTTT.

The table lists this clone with a count of one. V and J are TRBV5-1 and TRBJ2-3, with 8 bases fitting TRBD1. This CDR3 is built from 17 residues. From germline, CDR1 is SGHRS and CDR2 YFSETQ. The trim removed 1 base at V and 3 bases at J, leaving 10 bases unmatched. The chain's CDR3 is CASSLTRTGPGTDTQYF. CDR3 in DNA: TGCGCCAGCAGCTTGACAAGGACAGGGCCGGGAACAGATACGCAGTATTTT.

This clone was seen more than once but under ten times. This rearrangement joins TRBV21-1 to TRBJ2-7; no DNA check was done on the table's D call, TRBD2. TRBV21-1 is a pseudogene segment. The CDR3 spans 15 residues. The CDR3 reads CASSIGCYSSYEQYF. CDR3 bases: TGTGCCAGCAGCATCGGGTGTTATAGCTCCTACGAGCAGTACTTC.

The chain links TRBV9 to TRBJ1-4, with a weak D call TRBD1 (5 bases). In germline, CDR1 is SGDLS, CDR2 YYNGEE. This CDR3 spans 13 amino acids. The V end lost 4 bases, the J end lost 5 bases, and 9 bases lay between the germline ends. The CDR3 nucleotides read TGTGCCAGCAGCAACAGGAACAATGAAAAACTGTTTTTT. It yields the protein CASSNRNNEKLFF.

This chain uses TRBV6-6 with TRBJ2-3, with 12 bases that match TRBD2. In germline, CDR1 is MNHNY, CDR2 SVGAGI (reference sequence). This CDR3 spans 15 amino acids. V was clipped by 6 bases and J by 4 bases; unmatched bases: 5. The CDR3 DNA reads TGTGCCAGCAGGGCTAGCGGGAGGGTGGCAGATACGCAGTATTTT. It codes for CASRASGRVADTQYF.